Presented here are 9 T cell receptor beta chains from one specimen sequenced in a study of blood T cells in healthy people across ages. Primed by a sample-barcoded 5' primer and a J-beta primer mix, a second PCR proceeded for roughly 6 to 12 cycles. TCRdb redid the calling of the 5' RACE reads with MiXCR, one entry per CDR3 protein. The sample carries around 1.5 million distinct CDR3 sequences, roughly 30% recorded once. Sequencing used blood. Receptors were obtained from a woman aged 25 to 39 in good health.

The chain's CDR3 is CASSEGLPGETQYF. DNA of the CDR3: TGTGCCAGCAGTGAGGGGTTGCCGGGGGAGACCCAGTACTTC. The chain recombines TRBV2 with TRBJ2-5; D possibly corresponds to TRBD2 (5 bases). With 3 bases removed from V and 5 bases from J, the gap between germline ends came to 13 bases. CDR1 is SNHLY and CDR2 is FYNNEI in the germline V gene. The CDR3 is made up of 14 amino acids.

The V and J genes are TRBV20-1 and TRBJ2-3; the match to TRBD2 covers 8 bases. Germline CDR1 is DFQATT and CDR2 is SNEGSKA (reference sequence). Trimming removed 3 bases from V and 2 bases from J; junction bases left unmatched: 7. This CDR3 comprises 15 residues. The CDR3 spells CSARDSGRATDTQYF. DNA for the CDR3: TGCAGTGCTAGGGATTCCGGGAGGGCCACAGATACGCAGTATTTT.

The chain has TRBV7-9 and TRBJ2-1, with TRBD1 matching over 11 bases. There are 17 residues in the CDR3. From germline, CDR1 is SEHNR and CDR2 FQNEAQ (reference sequence). V shed 4 bases, J shed 2 bases, and the junction held 7 bases outside the gene matches. CDR3 in DNA: TGTGCCAGCAGCTCGCGGGACAGGGGGATAACCTACAATGAGCAGTTCTTC. Its protein product is CASSSRDRGITYNEQFF. Filled out from reference TRBV7-9 and TRBJ2-1, the complete variable domain reads DTGVSQNPRHKITKRGQNVTFRCDPISEHNRLYWYRQTLGQGPEFLTYFQNEAQLEKSRLLSDRFSAERPKGSFSTLEIQRTEQGDSAMYLCASSSRDRGITYNEQFFGPGTRLTVL.

The rearrangement links TRBV13 to TRBJ1-5; no clear D gene. The CDR3 extends over 14 amino acids. V gave up 2 bases and J gave up 0 bases, with 5 bases separating them. Germline loops: CDR1 PRHDT, CDR2 FYEKMQ (reference sequence). The CDR3 region is CASSLFNSNQPQHF. The DNA for the CDR3 is TGTGCCAGCAGCTTATTTAATAGCAATCAGCCCCAGCATTTT.

This clonotype was seen only a few times. This sequence joins TRBV12-3 or TRBV12-4 and TRBJ1-2; TRBD1 agrees at 7 bases. The trim removed 1 base at V and 7 bases at J, leaving 9 bases unmatched. The CDR3 consists of 15 residues. Here the CDR3 DNA reads TGTGCCAGCAGTTTAGAAACAGGGGCAGCAGGTGGCTACACCTTC. The encoded protein is CASSLETGAAGGYTF.

The rearrangement links TRBV30 to TRBJ1-1; D perhaps matches TRBD1 (6 bases). The V end lost 2 bases, the J end lost 10 bases, and 14 bases lay between the germline ends. The germline CDR1 and CDR2 sequences are GTSNPN and SVGIG (reference sequence). This CDR3 spans 12 amino acids. In DNA, the CDR3 is TGTGCCTGGAGTCGGGGGCAGTCCGGAGCTTTCTTT. Translation: CAWSRGQSGAFF.

This clonotype was found once. V usage is TRBV28 and J usage is TRBJ1-5; D is ambiguous. The length of the CDR3 is 13 residues. The V and J ends lost 2 bases and 6 bases respectively, with 8 bases between them. Germline loops: CDR1 MDHEN, CDR2 SYDVKM. CDR3 loop: CASSLNTVQPQHF. The CDR3 coding sequence is TGTGCCAGCAGTTTAAATACGGTTCAGCCCCAGCATTTT.

The chain is built from TRBV20-1 and TRBJ2-3; D is undetermined. V shed 0 bases and J shed 1 base, with 17 bases lying between them. CDR1 and CDR2 from the germline V gene are DFQATT and SNEGSKA (reference sequence). This CDR3 region has 17 residues. The CDR3 DNA is TGCAGTGCTAGAGATCGAGGTGGGCAACTCGGCACAGATACGCAGTATTTT. Translated: CSARDRGGQLGTDTQYF.

CDR3 DNA: TGTGCCAGCACCATGGACAGCCTCTATGGCTACACCTTC. Its protein is CASTMDSLYGYTF. The chain employs TRBV28 and TRBJ1-2, with a possible D match to TRBD1 (6 bases). This CDR3 region has 13 residues. Deletions cut 7 bases from V and 4 bases from J, with 13 bases between. Germline V gene data show CDR1 as MDHEN and CDR2 as SYDVKM.